Sequencing of this T cell receptor beta chain was carried out in a study of shared clonotypes between healthy human individuals. General study points: Shared clonotypes: 4.5% to 6% naive CD4, around 3.4% naive CD8, roughly 2.2% memory CD4, 0.35% to 0.5% memory CD8. Some clonotypes were shared by all four sorted-subset donors, while others were not shared. The non-shared ones had lower generation probabilities than the shared ones.

The CDR3 is 12 residues long. CDR1 and CDR2 (germline): GTSNPN, SVGIG (reference sequence). The V and J ends lost 4 bases and 5 bases respectively, with 11 bases between them. In the authors' workflow: From ImmunoSEQ came sequences covering only the junction and carrying no quality scores, so filtering differed. Data came from immunoSEQ multiplex PCR; TCRdb stores just in-frame clones and leaves some out. The D gene and trimming were derived from the DNA, and the V and J assignments and clone size from that table. The sample contains some 2.1 million clones, around 96% of which appear only once. Naive CD8 cells lacked CD45RO, underwent positive selection for CCR7 and left out terminally differentiated effector memory CD45RA+ cells. A remark on this clone: Its antigen is unknown.

This chain links TRBV30 with TRBJ1-2, with D possibly TRBD1 on 5 matching bases. This sequence originates from a man aged 18 to 35 in good health. The sequenced sample consisted of naive CD8+ T cells sorted from blood. In nucleotides, the CDR3 is TGTGCCTGGACAGGGTCGGGGTATGGCTACACCTTC. It is translated as CAWTGSGYGYTF.